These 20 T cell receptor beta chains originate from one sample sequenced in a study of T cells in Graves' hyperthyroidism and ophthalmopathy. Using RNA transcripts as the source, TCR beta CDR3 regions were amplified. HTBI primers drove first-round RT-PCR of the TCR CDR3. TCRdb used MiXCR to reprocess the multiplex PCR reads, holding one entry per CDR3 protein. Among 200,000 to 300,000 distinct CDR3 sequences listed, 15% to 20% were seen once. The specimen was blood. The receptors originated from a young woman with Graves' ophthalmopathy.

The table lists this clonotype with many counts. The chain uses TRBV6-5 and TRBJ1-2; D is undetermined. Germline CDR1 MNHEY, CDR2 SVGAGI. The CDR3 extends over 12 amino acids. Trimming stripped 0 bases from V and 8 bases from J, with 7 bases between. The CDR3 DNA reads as TGTGCCAGCAGTTACTCCGAAGGGGGCTACACCTTC. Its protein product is CASSYSEGGYTF.

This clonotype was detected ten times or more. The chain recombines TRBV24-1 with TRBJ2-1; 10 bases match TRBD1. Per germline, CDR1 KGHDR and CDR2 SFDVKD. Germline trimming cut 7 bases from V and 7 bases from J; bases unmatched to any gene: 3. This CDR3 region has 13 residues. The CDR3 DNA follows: TGTGCCACCAGGGACAGGGGGTGGAATGAGCAGTTCTTC. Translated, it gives CATRDRGWNEQFF.

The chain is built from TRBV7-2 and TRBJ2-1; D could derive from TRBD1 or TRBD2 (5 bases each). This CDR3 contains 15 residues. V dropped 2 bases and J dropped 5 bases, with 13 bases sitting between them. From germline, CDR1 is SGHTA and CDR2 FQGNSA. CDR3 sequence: CASSLPGTQNNEQFF. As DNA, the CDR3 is TGTGCCAGCAGCTTACCCGGGACCCAGAACAATGAGCAGTTCTTC.

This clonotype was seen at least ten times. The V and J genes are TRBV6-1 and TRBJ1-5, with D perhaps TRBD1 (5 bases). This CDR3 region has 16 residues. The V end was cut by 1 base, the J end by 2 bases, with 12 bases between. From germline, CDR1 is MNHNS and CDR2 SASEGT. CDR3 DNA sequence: TGTGCCAGCAGTGAAGGATGGGGGTCGCGCAATCAGCCCCAGCATTTT. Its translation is CASSEGWGSRNQPQHF.

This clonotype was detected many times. CDR3 sequence (DNA): TGTGCCTGGAGTGCGGGGGACGTACGTGAAGCTTTCTTT. It yields the protein CAWSAGDVREAFF. The chain uses TRBV30 and TRBJ1-1; a weak D match, TRBD1 (5 bases). The CDR3 has 13 amino acids. V was clipped by 1 base and J by 7 bases, with 13 bases between them. Germline V lookup: CDR1 GTSNPN, CDR2 SVGIG (reference sequence).

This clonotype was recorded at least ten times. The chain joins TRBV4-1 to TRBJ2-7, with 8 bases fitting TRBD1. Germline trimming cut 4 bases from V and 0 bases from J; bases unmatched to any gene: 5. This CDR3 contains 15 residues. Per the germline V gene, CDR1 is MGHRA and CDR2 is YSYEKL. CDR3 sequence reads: CASSLKTGDSYEQYF. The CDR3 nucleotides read TGCGCCAGCAGCCTGAAGACAGGGGACTCCTACGAGCAGTACTTC.

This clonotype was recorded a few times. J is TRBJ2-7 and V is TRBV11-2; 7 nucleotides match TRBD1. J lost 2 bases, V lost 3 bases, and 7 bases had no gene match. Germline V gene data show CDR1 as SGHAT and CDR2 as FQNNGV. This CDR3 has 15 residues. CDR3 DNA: TGTGCCAGCAGCTTCGGGGACAGCAAAACCTACGAGCAGTACTTC. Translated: CASSFGDSKTYEQYF.

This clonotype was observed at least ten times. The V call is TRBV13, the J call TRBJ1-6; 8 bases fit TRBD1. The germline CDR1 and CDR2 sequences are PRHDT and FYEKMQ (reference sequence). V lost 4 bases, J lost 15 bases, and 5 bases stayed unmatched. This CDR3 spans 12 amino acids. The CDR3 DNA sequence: TGTGCCAGCAGCTCTGCGGGACAGGTCCTCCACTTT. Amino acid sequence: CASSSAGQVLHF.

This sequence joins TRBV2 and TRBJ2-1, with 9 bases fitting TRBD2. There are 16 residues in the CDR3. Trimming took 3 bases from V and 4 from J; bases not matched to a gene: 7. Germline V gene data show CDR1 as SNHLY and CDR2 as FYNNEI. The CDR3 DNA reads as TGTGCCAGCAGTGACGGGGCTAGCGGGACGTACAATGAGCAGTTCTTC. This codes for CASSDGASGTYNEQFF.

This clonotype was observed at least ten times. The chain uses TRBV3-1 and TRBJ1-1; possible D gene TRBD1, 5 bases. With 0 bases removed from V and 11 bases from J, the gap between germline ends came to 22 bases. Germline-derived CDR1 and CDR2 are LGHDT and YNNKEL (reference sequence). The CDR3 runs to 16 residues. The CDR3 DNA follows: TGTGCCAGCAGCCAAGACGTTCTGGCAGGGAGCATGTGGGCTTTCTTT. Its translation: CASSQDVLAGSMWAFF.

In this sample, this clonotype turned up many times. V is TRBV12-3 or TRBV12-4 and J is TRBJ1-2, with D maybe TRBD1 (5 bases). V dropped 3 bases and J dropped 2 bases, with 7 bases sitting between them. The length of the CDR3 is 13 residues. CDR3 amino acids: CASSFSGNYGYTF. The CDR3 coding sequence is TGTGCCAGCAGTTTTTCAGGGAACTATGGCTACACCTTC.

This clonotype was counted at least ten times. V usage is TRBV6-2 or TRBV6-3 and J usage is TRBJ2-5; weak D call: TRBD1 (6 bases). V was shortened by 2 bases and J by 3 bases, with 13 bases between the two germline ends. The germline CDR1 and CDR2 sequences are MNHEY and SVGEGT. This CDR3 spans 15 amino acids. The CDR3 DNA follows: TGTGCCAGCAGTTACCTGTGGCAGGGGAAAGAGACCCAGTACTTC. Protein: CASSYLWQGKETQYF.

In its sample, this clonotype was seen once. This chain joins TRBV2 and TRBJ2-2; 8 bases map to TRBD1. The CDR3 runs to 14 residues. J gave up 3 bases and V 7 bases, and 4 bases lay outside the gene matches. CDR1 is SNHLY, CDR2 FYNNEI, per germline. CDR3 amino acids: CASKLDRDTGELFF. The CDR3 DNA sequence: TGTGCCAGCAAGCTGGACAGGGACACCGGGGAGCTGTTTTTT. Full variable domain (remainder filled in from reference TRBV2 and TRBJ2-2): EPEVTQTPSHQVTQMGQEVILRCVPISNHLYFYWYRQILGQKVEFLVSFYNNEISEKSEIFDDQFSVERPDGSNFTLKIRSTKLEDSAMYFCASKLDRDTGELFFGEGSRLTVL.

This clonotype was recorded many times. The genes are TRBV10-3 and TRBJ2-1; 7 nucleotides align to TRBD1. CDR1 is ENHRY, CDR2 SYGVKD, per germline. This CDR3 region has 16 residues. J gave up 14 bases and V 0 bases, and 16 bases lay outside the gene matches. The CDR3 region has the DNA TGTGCCATCAGTGAGTCGAATTCCGGGACAGACCCCTATAAGTTCTTC. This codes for CAISESNSGTDPYKFF.

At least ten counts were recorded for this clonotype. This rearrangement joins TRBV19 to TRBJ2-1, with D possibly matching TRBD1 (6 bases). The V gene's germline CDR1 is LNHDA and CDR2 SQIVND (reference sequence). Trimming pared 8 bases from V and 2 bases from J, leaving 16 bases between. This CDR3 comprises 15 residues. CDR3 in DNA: TGTGCCAGTTTGAGGAAGGGGGATCCCTACAATGAGCAGTTCTTC. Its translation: CASLRKGDPYNEQFF. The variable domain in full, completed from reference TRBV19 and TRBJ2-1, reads DGGITQSPKYLFRKEGQNVTLSCEQNLNHDAMYWYRQDPGQGLRLIYYSQIVNDFQKGDIAEGYSVSREKKESFPLTVTSAQKNPTAFYLCASLRKGDPYNEQFFGPGTRLTVL.

CDR3 coding DNA: TGTGCCAGCAGCCCTTGGGACAGCCGAAGCACTGAAGCTTTCTTT. Translation: CASSPWDSRSTEAFF. The chain uses TRBV6-2 or TRBV6-3 and TRBJ1-1; 7 bases are shared with TRBD1. This CDR3 has 15 residues. The V and J ends lost 6 bases and 4 bases, in that order; junction bases with no gene match: 11. Germline CDR1 reads MNHEY; CDR2 reads SVGEGT.

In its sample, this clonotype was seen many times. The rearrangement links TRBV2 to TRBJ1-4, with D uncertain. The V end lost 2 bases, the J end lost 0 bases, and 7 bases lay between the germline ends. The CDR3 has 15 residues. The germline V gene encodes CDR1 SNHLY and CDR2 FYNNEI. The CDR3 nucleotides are TGTGCCAGCAGTGAACGCGGACCAACTAATGAAAAACTGTTTTTT. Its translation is CASSERGPTNEKLFF.

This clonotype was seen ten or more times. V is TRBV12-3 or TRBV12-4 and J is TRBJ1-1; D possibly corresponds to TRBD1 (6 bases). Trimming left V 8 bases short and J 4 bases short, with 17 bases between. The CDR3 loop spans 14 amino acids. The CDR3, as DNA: TGTGCCAGCTCGGATCGGGGGGGGCTCACTGAAGCTTTCTTT. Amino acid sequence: CASSDRGGLTEAFF.

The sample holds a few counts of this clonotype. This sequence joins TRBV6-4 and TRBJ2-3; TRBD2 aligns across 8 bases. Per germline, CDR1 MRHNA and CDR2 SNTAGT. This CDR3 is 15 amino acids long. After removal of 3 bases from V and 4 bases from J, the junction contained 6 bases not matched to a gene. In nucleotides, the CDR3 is TGTGCCAGCAGTGATACCAGCGGGGGCCCAGATACGCAGTATTTT. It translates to CASSDTSGGPDTQYF.

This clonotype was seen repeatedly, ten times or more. Written as DNA, the CDR3 is TGTGCCAGCAGCTTTTTGCCGGGAGGCGTGGGCGAGCAGTACTTC. Its translation is CASSFLPGGVGEQYF. The chain is built from TRBV13 and TRBJ2-7; 7 nucleotides align to TRBD2. The CDR3 extends over 15 amino acids. The ends lost 3 bases at V and 6 bases at J; junction bases unmatched: 11. The germline gives CDR1 PRHDT, CDR2 FYEKMQ (reference sequence).